This TCR beta chain was profiled in a study of cytomegalovirus exposure and HLA in healthy donors. Study summary: Out of about 190 million T cells, an earlier analysis found fewer than 140 million unique TCR beta sequences in total. Study-wide points: Earlier analysis looked at TCR beta V segments, and most were productive about 90% or about 30% of the time.

J lost 4 bases, V lost 7 bases, and 1 base had no gene match. Germline CDR1 is SNHLY and CDR2 is FYNNEI. The CDR3 is 12 residues long. As concerns this clone: Its antigen is currently unknown.

The PCR used 60 Vbeta and 13 Jbeta primers. The method was immunoSEQ multiplex PCR; TCRdb's version includes in-frame clones alone and lacks a portion of them. The sample has about 130,000 clones, approximately 85% seen once. What was sequenced was PBMCs. This chain uses TRBV2 with TRBJ2-4; 7 bases are a match to TRBD1. This clonotype was obtained from a woman younger than 45 in good health and CMV-seropositive. The CDR3 nucleotides read TGTGCCAGCAACAGGGGTAAAAACATTCAGTACTTC. This codes for CASNRGKNIQYF.